This T cell receptor beta chain was sequenced for a study of blood T cell repertoires in COVID-19. Whole-study context: From T cells, B-cell-depleted T cells, or PBMCs came the material, which was cDNA or gDNA.

Only in-frame clones appear in the TCRdb table, and some are missing; sequencing was by immunoSEQ multiplex PCR. This sample has approximately 99,000 clones, with approximately 80% found just once. Germline CDR1 and CDR2: SEHNR and FQNEAQ (reference sequence). Trimming shortened V by 0 bases and J by 8 bases, and 8 bases separated the two germline ends. The CDR3 has 14 residues. Sequencing was carried out using peripheral blood. This sequence was found in a woman between 70 and 85 years old with acute or convalescent COVID-19. The chain recombines TRBV7-9 with TRBJ1-6, with D possibly matching TRBD1 (5 bases). The CDR3 loop is CASSLAGEYSPLHF. The CDR3, as DNA: TGTGCCAGCAGCTTAGCAGGGGAATATTCACCCCTCCACTTT. Filled out from reference TRBV7-9 and TRBJ1-6, the complete variable domain reads DTGVSQNPRHKITKRGQNVTFRCDPISEHNRLYWYRQTLGQGPEFLTYFQNEAQLEKSRLLSDRFSAERPKGSFSTLEIQRTEQGDSAMYLCASSLAGEYSPLHFGNGTRLTVT.